The rows below give T cell receptor beta chains drawn from one sample of a study of blood T cell repertoires in COVID-19. Using immunoSEQ multiplex PCR, the repertoire was profiled, and TCRdb retains in-frame clones only, with some absent. Of around 77,000 clones in the sample, approximately 89% are singletons; the top ten hold 4.5% to 6%. Sequenced sample: peripheral blood. These receptor sequences come from a woman aged 55-70 years with active COVID-19. CDR3s include the opening cysteine and the closing phenylalanine or tryptophan. Part of the rows lack a size; the others show once, few, many or a class for expanded clones.

size,V,J,CDR3
NA,TRBV7-7,TRBJ2-1,CASSLGPSGDYNEQFF
NA,TRBV30,TRBJ2-2,CAWSVGATGELFF
NA,TRBV4-1,TRBJ1-1,CASSQESQGPGTEAFF
NA,TRBV5-5,TRBJ2-7,CASSLAWAVTYEQYF
NA,TRBV6-5,TRBJ2-7,CASSRDTITYEQYF
NA,TRBV11-2,TRBJ2-6,CASSLGTSGSGGANVLTF
NA,TRBV28,TRBJ1-2,CASSSNPGQGGGYTF
NA,TRBV5-4,TRBJ2-3,CASSFAGRGADTQYF
NA,TRBV7-9,TRBJ1-2,CASSLARFNYGYTF
few,TRBV2,TRBJ1-1,CASRGARRTEAFF
NA,TRBV7-9,TRBJ2-1,CASSLVASGYNEQFF
NA,TRBV2,TRBJ2-7,CASSRDRFYEQYF
NA,TRBV28,TRBJ2-3,CASSTMGGEDTQYF
NA,TRBV4-1,TRBJ2-6,CASSQVTLSGFHPPGANVLTF
NA,TRBV27,TRBJ1-5,CASRTGTGEGQPQHF
NA,TRBV27,TRBJ1-5,CASSLVGHSNQPQHF
NA,TRBV28,TRBJ2-5,CASSTLATGSQETQYF
NA,TRBV5-1,TRBJ2-2,CASSPGLAGEGGELFF
NA,TRBV27,TRBJ2-1,CAIGVPPYNEQFF
NA,TRBV10-3,TRBJ1-1,CAIKQVGVTEAFF
NA,TRBV28,TRBJ1-2,CASSLGRNYGYTF
NA,TRBV6-6,TRBJ2-1,CASSSPSGSGPDEQFF
NA,TRBV6-5,TRBJ1-6,CASSYSRGPGHSPLHF
NA,TRBV25-1,TRBJ2-3,CASSGRPGGSTDTQYF
NA,TRBV5-4,TRBJ1-4,CASSLDRATTNEKLFF
NA,TRBV11-2,TRBJ1-1,CASSLTRDGTEAFF
NA,TRBV11-2,TRBJ2-5,CASSLDKLVETQYF
NA,TRBV20-1,TRBJ1-4,CSASGGVGEKLFF
NA,TRBV6-6,TRBJ1-3,CASRGQSTGNTIYF
NA,TRBV5-4,TRBJ2-2,CASKASGQGRGELFF
few,TRBV7-9,TRBJ1-6,CASSYYGQGTYNSPLHF
NA,TRBV6-4,TRBJ2-3,CASSAQGESTDTQYF
NA,TRBV5-1,TRBJ2-1,CARNLGAQFF
NA,TRBV24-1,TRBJ2-7,CATRREASYEQYF
NA,TRBV5-1,TRBJ1-2,CASSSTNYGYTF
NA,TRBV28,TRBJ1-4,CASSSRQEKLFF
NA,TRBV7-9,TRBJ2-1,CASSLSPATGASNEQFF
NA,TRBV5-5,TRBJ2-1,CASSPPTLAGNNEQFF
few,TRBV10-3,TRBJ2-1,CAISDASRGGNEQFF
once,TRBV6-6,TRBJ1-1,CASSASGYTEAFF
NA,TRBV25-1,TRBJ2-1,CASSEYSLAEDEQFF
NA,TRBV1,TRBJ1-2,CTSSRARGYTF
NA,TRBV19,TRBJ1-2,CASSEQRETNYGYTF
NA,TRBV6-5,TRBJ1-5,CASSYRGPGQPQHF
NA,TRBV19,TRBJ1-4,CASRHLGEEKLFF
NA,TRBV27,TRBJ2-1,CASSPQSGSLYNEQFF
NA,TRBV21-1,TRBJ2-7,CASSNRDRGYEQYF
NA,TRBV24-1,TRBJ2-2,CATRGSGRPDGELFF
NA,TRBV21-1,TRBJ2-1,CASSSPLRNRDEQFF